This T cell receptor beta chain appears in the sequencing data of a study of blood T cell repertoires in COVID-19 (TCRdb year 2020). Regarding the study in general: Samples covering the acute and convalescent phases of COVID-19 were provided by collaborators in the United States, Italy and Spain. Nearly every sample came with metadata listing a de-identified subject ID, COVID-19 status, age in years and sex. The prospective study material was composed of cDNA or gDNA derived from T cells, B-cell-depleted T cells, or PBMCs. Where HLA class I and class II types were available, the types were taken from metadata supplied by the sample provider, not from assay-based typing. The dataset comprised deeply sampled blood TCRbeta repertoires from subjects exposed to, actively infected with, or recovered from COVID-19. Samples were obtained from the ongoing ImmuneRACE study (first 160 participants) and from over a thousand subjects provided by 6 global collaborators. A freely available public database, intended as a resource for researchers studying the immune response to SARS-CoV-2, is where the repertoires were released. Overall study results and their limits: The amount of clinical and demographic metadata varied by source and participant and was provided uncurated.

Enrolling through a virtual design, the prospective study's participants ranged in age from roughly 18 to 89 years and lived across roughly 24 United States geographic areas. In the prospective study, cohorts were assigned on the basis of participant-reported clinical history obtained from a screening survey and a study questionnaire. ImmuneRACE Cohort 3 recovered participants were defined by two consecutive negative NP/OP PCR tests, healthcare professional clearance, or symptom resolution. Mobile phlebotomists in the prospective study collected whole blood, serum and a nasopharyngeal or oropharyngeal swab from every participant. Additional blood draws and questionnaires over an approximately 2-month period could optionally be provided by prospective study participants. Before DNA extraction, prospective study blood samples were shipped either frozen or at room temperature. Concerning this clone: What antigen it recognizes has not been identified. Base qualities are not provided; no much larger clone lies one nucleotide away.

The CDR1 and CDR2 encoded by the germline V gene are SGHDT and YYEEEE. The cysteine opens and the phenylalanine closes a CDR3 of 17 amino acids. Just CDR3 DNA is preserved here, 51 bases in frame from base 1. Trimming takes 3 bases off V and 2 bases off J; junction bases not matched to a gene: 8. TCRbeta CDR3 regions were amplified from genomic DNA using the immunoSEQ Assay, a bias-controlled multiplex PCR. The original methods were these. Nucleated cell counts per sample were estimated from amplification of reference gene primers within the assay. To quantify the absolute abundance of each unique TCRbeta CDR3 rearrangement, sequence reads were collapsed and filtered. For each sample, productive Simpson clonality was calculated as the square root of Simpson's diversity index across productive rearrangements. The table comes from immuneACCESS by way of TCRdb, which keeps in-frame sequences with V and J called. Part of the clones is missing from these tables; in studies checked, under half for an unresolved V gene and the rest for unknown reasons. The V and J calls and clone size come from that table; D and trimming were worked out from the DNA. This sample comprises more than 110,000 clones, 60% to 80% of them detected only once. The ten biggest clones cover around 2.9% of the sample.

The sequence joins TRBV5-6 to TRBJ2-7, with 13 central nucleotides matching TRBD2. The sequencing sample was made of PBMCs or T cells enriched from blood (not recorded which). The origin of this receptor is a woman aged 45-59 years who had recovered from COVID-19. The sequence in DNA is TGTGCCAGCAGCTGGGGTGGACTAGCGGGAGCACCCTACGAGCAGTACTTC. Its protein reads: CASSWGGLAGAPYEQYF.